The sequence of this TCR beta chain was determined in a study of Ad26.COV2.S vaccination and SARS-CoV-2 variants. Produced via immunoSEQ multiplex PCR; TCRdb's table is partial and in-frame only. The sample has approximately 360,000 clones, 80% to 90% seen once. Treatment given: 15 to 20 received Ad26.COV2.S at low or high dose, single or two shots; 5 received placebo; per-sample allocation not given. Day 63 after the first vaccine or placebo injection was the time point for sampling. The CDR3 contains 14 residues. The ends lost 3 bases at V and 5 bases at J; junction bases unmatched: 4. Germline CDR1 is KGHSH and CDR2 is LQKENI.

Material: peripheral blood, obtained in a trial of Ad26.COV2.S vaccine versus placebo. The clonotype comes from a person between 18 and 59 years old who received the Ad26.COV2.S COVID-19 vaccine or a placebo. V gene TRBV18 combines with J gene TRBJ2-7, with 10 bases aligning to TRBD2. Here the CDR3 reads CASSPGLATDEQYF. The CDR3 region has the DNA TGTGCCAGCTCACCGGGACTAGCGACGGACGAGCAGTACTTC. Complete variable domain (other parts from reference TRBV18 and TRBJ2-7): NAGVMQNPRHLVRRRGQEARLRCSPMKGHSHVYWYRQLPEEGLKFMVYLQKENIIDESGMPKERFSAEFPKEGPSILRIQQVVRGDSAAYFCASSPGLATDEQYFGPGTRLTVT.